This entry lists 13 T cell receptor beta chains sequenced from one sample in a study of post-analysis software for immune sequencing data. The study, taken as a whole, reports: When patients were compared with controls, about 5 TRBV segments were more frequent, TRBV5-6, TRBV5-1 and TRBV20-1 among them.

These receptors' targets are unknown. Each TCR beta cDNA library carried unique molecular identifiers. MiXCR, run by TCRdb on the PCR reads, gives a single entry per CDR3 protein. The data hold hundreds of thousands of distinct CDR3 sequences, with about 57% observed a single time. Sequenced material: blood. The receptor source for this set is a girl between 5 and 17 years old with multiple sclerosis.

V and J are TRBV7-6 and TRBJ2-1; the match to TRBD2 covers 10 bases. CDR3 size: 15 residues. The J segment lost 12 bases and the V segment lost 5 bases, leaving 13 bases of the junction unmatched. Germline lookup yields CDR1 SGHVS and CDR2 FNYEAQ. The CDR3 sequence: CASSTKRGGFKVQFF. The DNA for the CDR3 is TGTGCCAGCAGCACTAAGCGGGGGGGCTTTAAGGTGCAGTTCTTC.

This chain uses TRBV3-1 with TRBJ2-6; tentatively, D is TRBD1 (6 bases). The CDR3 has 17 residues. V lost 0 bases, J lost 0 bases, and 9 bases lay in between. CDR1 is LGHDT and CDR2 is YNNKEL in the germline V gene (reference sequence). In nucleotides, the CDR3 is TGTGCCAGCAGCCAAGATAGGGGGTTCTCTGGGGCCAACGTCCTGACTTTC. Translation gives CASSQDRGFSGANVLTF. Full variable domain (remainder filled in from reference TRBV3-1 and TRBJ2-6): DTAVSQTPKYLVTQMGNDKSIKCEQNLGHDTMYWYKQDSKKFLKIMFSYNNKELIINETVPNRFSPKSPDKAHLNLHINSLELGDSAVYFCASSQDRGFSGANVLTFGAGSRLTVL.

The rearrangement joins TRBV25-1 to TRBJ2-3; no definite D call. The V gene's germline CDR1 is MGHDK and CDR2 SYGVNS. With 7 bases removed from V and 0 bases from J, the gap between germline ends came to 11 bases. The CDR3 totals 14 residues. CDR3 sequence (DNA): TGTGCCAGCACGGCGGCCCGAAGCACAGATACGCAGTATTTT. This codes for CASTAARSTDTQYF. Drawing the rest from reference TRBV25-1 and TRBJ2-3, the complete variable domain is EADIYQTPRYLVIGTGKKITLECSQTMGHDKMYWYQQDPGMELHLIHYSYGVNSTEKGDLSSESTVSRIRTEHFPLTLESARPSHTSQYLCASTAARSTDTQYFGPGTRLTVL.

The CDR3 reads CATGVVSNQPQHF. CDR3 in DNA: TGTGCCACGGGCGTTGTTAGCAATCAGCCCCAGCATTTT. This sequence joins TRBV10-3 and TRBJ1-5; no clear D. CDR1 is ENHRY and CDR2 is SYGVKD in the germline V gene. The CDR3 spans 13 residues. Trimming took 10 bases from V and 0 from J, leaving 10 bases between them.

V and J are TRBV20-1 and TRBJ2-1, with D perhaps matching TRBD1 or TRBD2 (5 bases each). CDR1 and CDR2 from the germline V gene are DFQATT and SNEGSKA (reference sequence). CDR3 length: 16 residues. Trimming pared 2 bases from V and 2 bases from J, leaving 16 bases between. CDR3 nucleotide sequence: TGCAGTGCTAGATCTACCGGGACGGGGACCTACAATGAGCAGTTCTTC. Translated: CSARSTGTGTYNEQFF.

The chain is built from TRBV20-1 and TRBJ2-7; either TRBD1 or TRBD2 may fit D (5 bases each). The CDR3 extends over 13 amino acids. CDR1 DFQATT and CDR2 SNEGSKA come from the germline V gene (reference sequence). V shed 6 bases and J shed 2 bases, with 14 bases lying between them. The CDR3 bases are TGCAGTGCGTCCCGGGACGGAACCTACGAGCAGTACTTC. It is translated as CSASRDGTYEQYF.

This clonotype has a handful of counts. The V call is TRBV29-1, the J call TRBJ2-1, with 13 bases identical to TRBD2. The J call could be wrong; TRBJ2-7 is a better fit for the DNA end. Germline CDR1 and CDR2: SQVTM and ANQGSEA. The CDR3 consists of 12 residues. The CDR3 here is CSVEGLAGEQYF. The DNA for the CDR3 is TGCAGCGTTGAGGGACTAGCGGGAGAGCAGTACTTC.

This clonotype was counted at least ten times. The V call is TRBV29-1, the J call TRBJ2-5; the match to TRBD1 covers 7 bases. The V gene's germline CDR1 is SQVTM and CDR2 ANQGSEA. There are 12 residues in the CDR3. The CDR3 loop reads CSGTASQETQYF. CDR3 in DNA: TGCAGTGGGACAGCGTCCCAAGAGACCCAGTACTTC.

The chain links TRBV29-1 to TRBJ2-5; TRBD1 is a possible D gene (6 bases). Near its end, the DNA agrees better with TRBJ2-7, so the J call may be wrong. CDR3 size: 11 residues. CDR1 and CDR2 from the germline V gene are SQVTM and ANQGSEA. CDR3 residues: CSVARGNEQYF. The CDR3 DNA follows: TGCAGCGTTGCCAGGGGCAACGAGCAGTACTTC.

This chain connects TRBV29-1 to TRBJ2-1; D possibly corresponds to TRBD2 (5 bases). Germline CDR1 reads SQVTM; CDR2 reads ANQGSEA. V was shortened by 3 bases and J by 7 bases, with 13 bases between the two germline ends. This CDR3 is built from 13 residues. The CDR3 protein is CSVEIFTRNEQFF. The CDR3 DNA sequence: TGCAGCGTTGAGATTTTTACTAGGAATGAGCAGTTCTTC.

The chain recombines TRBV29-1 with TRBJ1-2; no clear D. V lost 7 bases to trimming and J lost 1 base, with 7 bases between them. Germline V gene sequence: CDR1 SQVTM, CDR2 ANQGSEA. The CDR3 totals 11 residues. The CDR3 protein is CSARFNYGYTF. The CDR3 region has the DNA TGCAGCGCCAGATTTAACTATGGCTACACCTTC.

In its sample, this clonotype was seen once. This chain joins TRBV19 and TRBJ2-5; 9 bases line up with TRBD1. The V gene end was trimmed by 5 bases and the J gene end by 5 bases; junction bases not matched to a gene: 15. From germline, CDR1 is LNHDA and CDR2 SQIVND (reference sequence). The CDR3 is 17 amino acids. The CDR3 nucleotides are TGTGCCAGTAGTGGGGATGGACAGGGGCGGACCAGGGAGACCCAGTACTTC. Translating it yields CASSGDGQGRTRETQYF.

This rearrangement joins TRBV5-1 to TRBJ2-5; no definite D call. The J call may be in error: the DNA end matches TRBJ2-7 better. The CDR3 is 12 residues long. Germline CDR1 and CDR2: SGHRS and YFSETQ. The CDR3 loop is CASSASTYEQYF. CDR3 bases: TGCGCCAGCAGCGCCAGCACCTACGAGCAGTACTTC.